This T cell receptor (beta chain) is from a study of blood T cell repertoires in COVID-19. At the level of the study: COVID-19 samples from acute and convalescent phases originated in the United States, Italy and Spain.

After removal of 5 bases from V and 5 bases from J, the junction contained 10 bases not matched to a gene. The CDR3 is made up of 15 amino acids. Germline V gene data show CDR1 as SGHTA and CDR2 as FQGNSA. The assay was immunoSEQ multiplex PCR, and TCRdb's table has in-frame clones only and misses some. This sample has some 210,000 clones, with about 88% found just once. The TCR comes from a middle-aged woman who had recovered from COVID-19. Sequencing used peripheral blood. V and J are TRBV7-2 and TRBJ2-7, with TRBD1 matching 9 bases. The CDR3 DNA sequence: TGTGCCAGCAGCGCCGGGACAGGGAGAGGCGACGAGCAGTACTTC. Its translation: CASSAGTGRGDEQYF.